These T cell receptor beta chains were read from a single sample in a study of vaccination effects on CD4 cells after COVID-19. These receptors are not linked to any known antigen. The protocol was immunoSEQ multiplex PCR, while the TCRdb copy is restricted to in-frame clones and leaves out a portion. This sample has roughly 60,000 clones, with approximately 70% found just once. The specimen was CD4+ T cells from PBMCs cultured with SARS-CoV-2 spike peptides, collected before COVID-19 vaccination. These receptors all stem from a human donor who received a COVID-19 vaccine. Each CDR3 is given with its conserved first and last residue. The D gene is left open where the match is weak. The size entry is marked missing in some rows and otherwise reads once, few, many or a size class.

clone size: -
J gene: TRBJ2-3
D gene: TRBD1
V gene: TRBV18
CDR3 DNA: TGTGCCAGCTCACCCGGGACAGGGACAGATACGCAGTATTTT
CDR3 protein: CASSPGTGTDTQYF

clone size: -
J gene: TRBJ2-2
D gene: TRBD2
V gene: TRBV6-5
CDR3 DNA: TGTGCCAGCAAACGGGGGGGACCCGGGGAGCTGTTTTTT
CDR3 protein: CASKRGGPGELFF

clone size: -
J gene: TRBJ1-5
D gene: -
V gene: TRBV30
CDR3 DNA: TGTGCCTGGAGCACAGGACGGCGGCAGCCCCAGCATTTT
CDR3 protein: CAWSTGRRQPQHF

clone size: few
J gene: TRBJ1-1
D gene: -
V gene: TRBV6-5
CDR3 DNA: TGTGCCAGCAGTTACTCGAGTACTGTGAACACTGAAGCTTTCTTT
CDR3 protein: CASSYSSTVNTEAFF

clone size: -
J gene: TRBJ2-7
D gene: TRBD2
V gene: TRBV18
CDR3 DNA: TGTGCCAGCTCTCTGGGACTAGCGGCCTACGAGCAGTACTTC
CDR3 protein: CASSLGLAAYEQYF

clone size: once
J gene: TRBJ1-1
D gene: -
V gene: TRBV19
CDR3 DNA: TGTGCCAGCACGACCTCGGGCAAGAACACTGAAGCTTTCTTT
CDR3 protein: CASTTSGKNTEAFF

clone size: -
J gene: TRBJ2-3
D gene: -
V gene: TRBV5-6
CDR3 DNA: TGTGCCAGCAGCCTAACTACAGATACGCAGTATTTT
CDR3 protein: CASSLTTDTQYF

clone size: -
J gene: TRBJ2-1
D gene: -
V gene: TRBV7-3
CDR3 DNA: TGTGCCAGCAGCTTAGACCTTTACAATGAGCAGTTCTTC
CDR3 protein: CASSLDLYNEQFF

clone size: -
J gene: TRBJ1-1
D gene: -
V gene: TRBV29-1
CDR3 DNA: TGCAGCGTTGTGCTTGAGGGTACAACTGAAGCTTTCTTT
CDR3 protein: CSVVLEGTTEAFF

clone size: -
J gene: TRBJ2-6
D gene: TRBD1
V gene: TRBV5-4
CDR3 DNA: TGTGCCAGCAGCTTGGGACAGGGAGGGGCCAACGTCCTGACTTTC
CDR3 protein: CASSLGQGGANVLTF

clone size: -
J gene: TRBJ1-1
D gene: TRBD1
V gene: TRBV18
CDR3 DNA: TGTGCCAGCTCACCGCAGGGGGCGGACACTGAAGCTTTCTTT
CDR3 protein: CASSPQGADTEAFF

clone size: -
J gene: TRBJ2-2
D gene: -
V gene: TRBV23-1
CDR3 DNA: TGCGCCAGCTTAACCACAGGGACCTACACCGGGGAGCTGTTTTTT
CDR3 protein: CASLTTGTYTGELFF

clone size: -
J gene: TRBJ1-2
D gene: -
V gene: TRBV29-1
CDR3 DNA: TGCAGCGTTGAACAGGGGACCTATGGCTACACCTTC
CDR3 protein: CSVEQGTYGYTF

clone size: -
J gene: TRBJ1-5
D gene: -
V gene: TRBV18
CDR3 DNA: TGTGCCAGCTCACCAGGACTTGATCAGCCCCAGCATTTT
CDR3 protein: CASSPGLDQPQHF

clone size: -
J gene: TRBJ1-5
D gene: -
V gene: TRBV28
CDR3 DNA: TGTGCCAGCAGTTTACCTTTGAGGCCCCAGCATTTT
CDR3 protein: CASSLPLRPQHF

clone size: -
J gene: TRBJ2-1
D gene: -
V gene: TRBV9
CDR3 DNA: TGTGCCAGCAGCGTAACCGGGATCTCCTACAATGAGCAGTTCTTC
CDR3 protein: CASSVTGISYNEQFF

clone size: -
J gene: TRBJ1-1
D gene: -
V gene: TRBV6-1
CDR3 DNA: TGTGCCAGCAGTGAATCCCGGAACACTGAAGCTTTCTTT
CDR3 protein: CASSESRNTEAFF

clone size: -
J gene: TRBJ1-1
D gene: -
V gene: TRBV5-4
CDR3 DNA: TGTGCCAGCAGCGGGGGGGTACCCACTGAAGCTTTCTTT
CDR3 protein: CASSGGVPTEAFF

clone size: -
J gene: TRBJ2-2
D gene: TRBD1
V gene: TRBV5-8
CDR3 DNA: TGTGCCGCGGAGTACAGGGACAGCGGGGAGCTGTTTTTT
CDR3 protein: CAAEYRDSGELFF

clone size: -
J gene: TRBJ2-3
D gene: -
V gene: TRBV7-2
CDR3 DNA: TGTGCCAGCAGCTTGCGGGACGGCACAGATACGCAGTATTTT
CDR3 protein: CASSLRDGTDTQYF

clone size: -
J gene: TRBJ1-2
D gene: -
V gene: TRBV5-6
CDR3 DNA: TGTGCCAGCAGCTTGGCGGTCGGGGGTGGCTACACCTTC
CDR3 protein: CASSLAVGGGYTF

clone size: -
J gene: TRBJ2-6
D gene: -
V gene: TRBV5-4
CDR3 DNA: TGTGCCAGCAGCCCGGGAAGGGGTAGGGCCAACGTCCTGACTTTC
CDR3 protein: CASSPGRGRANVLTF

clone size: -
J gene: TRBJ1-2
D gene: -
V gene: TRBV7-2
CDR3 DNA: TGTGCCAGCAGCTTTCCCAGGGTTGGGGGCTACACCTTC
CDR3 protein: CASSFPRVGGYTF

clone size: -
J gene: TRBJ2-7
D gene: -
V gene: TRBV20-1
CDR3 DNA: TGCAGTGCTACCCCGACGTACGAGCAGTACTTC
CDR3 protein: CSATPTYEQYF

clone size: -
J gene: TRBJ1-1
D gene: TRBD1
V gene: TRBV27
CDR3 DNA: TGTGCCAGCAGTTGGACAGGCCCGAACACTGAAGCTTTCTTT
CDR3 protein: CASSWTGPNTEAFF

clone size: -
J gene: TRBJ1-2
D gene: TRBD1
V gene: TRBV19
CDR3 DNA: TGTGCCAGTACCCCGACTTTCGCCGGGACAGGTGGTTATGGCTACACCTTC
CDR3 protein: CASTPTFAGTGGYGYTF

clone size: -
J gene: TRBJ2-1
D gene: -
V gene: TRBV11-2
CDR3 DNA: TGTGCCAGCAGCCCCACAACGAGCTCCTACAATGAGCAGTTCTTC
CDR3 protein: CASSPTTSSYNEQFF

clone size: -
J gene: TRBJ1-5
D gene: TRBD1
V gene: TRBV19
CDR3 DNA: TGTGCCAGTAGTCCGCGGGGACAGGGGGGGGCAGGGGGCAATCAGCCCCAGCATTTT
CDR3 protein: CASSPRGQGGAGGNQPQHF

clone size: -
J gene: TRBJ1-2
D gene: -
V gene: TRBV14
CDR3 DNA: TGTGCCAGCAGCATAAACCGGGACTTCCCGACCTTC
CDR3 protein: CASSINRDFPTF

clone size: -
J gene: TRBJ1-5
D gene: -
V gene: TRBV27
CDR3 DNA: TGTGCCAGCAGTTTAAGGGGATTTCCCGATCAGCCCCAGCATTTT
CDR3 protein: CASSLRGFPDQPQHF

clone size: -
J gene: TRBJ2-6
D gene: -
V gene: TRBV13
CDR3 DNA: TGTGCCAGCAGCCGAACCGCCTTGGGTTTTTCTGGGGCCAACGTCCTGACTTTC
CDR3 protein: CASSRTALGFSGANVLTF

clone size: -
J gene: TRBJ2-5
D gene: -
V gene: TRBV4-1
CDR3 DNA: TGCGCCAGCAGTAAGGGAATGAGCAGAGAGACCCAGTACTTC
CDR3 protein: CASSKGMSRETQYF

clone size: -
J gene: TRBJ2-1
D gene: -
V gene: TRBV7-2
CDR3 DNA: TGTGCCAGCAGCTCTAGGGCCGACAATGAGCAGTTCTTC
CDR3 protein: CASSSRADNEQFF

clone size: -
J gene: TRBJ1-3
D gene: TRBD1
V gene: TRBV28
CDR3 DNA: TGTGCCAGCAGTGTACCGGGACAGGGTTGGGACACCATATATTTT
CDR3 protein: CASSVPGQGWDTIYF

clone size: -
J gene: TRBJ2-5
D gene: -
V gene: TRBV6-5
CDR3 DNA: TGTGCCAGCAGTTCGGGGGACTTGCAAGAGACCCAGTACTTC
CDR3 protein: CASSSGDLQETQYF

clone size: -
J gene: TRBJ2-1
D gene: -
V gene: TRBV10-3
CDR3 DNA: TGTGCCATCAGTGAGAGAAGCGGCTCTTCCTGGACCAATGAGCAGTTCTTC
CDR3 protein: CAISERSGSSWTNEQFF

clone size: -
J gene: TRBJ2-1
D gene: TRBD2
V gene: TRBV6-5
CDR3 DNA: TGTGCCAGCCTACGGGGGGGGAGGGATGAGCAGTTCTTC
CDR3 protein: CASLRGGRDEQFF

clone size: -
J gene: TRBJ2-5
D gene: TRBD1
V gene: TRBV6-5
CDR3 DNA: TGTGCCAGCAGTTGGCCGGGACAGGGGGAGACCCAGTACTTC
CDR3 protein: CASSWPGQGETQYF

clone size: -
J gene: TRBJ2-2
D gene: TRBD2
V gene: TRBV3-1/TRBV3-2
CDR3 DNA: TGTGCCAGTAGTCCCAAGGGACTAGCGACCACCGGGGAGCTGTTTTTT
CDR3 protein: CASSPKGLATTGELFF

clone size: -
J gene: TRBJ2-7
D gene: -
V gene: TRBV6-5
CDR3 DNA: TGTGCCAGCAGGCGTGGGAGGGACAGCTACGAGCAGTACTTC
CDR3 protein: CASRRGRDSYEQYF

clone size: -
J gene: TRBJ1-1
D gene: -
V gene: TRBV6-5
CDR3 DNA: TGTGCCAGCAGCCGGGACATAAACACTGAAGCTTTCTTT
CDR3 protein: CASSRDINTEAFF

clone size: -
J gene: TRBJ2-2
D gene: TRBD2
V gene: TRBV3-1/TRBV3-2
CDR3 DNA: TGTGCCAGCAACCACAGGGGACTAGCGGAGAACACCGGGGAGCTGTTTTTT
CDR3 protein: CASNHRGLAENTGELFF

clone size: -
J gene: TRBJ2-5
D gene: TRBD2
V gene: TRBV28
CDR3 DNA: TGTGCCAGCAGTTTAGGCGCTAGCGGGAGTCGGTCCCAGTACTTC
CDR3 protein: CASSLGASGSRSQYF

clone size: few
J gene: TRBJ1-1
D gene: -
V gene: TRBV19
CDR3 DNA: TGTGCCAGTAGTATGAAGGGTGACACTGAAGCTTTCTTT
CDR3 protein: CASSMKGDTEAFF

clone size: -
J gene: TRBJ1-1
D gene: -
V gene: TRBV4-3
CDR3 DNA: TGCGCCAGCAGCCAAGGCATCCTTAACACTGAAGCTTTCTTT
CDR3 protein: CASSQGILNTEAFF